The T cell receptor (beta chain) described here comes from a study of blood T cells in healthy people across ages. Study-wide points: Investigators treated diversity estimates from one million T cells as underestimates.

As regards this clonotype: Its antigen is undetermined.

It was with a sample-barcoded 5' primer and a J-beta primer mix that a second PCR of roughly 7 to 12 cycles was run. TCRdb called the 5' RACE reads again in MiXCR, with one record for every CDR3 protein. The sample consists of 700,000 or so distinct CDR3 sequences, 40% to 45% of them appearing once. The germline V gene encodes CDR1 SEHNR and CDR2 FQNEAQ (reference sequence). V was cut by 5 bases and J by 3 bases, with 13 bases left in between. This CDR3 is 14 amino acids long. Caucasian individuals from Russia who were healthy and aged about 6 to 90 acted as donors. This chain joins TRBV7-9 and TRBJ1-1; D remains ambiguous. Material: blood. This TCR was sampled from an elderly man in good health. The CDR3 protein is CASSDYNGYTEAFF. As DNA, the CDR3 is TGTGCCAGCAGCGATTACAACGGGTACACTGAAGCTTTCTTT. Filled out from reference TRBV7-9 and TRBJ1-1, the complete variable domain reads DTGVSQNPRHKITKRGQNVTFRCDPISEHNRLYWYRQTLGQGPEFLTYFQNEAQLEKSRLLSDRFSAERPKGSFSTLEIQRTEQGDSAMYLCASSDYNGYTEAFFGQGTRLTVV.